Each of the 7 T cell receptor beta chains below was sequenced from the same sample in a study of T-cell reconstitution after alpha-beta-depleted transplantation in children. Unique molecular identifiers were incorporated when the TCRbeta library was constructed. TCRdb re-called the PCR reads through MiXCR, storing one row per CDR3 protein. The repertoire holds almost 500,000 distinct CDR3 sequences, with under 15% as singletons. Sequencing was performed on PBMCs from the stem cell graft donor, taken from the stem cell graft. These receptor sequences come from a human donor who donated a stem cell graft to a child with combined immunodeficiency.

The rearrangement links TRBV7-6 to TRBJ2-5; TRBD2 might be the D (5 bases). The V end was cut by 5 bases, the J end by 4 bases, with 14 bases between. Germline V gene sequence: CDR1 SGHVS, CDR2 FNYEAQ. The CDR3 extends over 14 amino acids. CDR3 DNA: TGTGCCAGCAGCCCCTACGTACGGGGAGAGACCCAGTACTTC. It specifies CASSPYVRGETQYF.

This clonotype was observed a few times. This chain uses TRBV10-3 with TRBJ2-2, with 10 bases fitting TRBD2. The CDR3 length is 17 residues. Germline V gives CDR1 ENHRY, CDR2 SYGVKD. With V trimmed by 5 bases and J by 5 bases, 11 bases remained unmatched. For the CDR3, the DNA is TGTGCCATCAGTATCCCCTCTAGCGGGAGCTGGACCGGGGAGCTGTTTTTT. Its protein product is CAISIPSSGSWTGELFF.

This clonotype occurred many times. This chain links TRBV2 with TRBJ2-7; TRBD2 matches 9 bases. Germline V gene sequence: CDR1 SNHLY, CDR2 FYNNEI. The J segment lost 4 bases and the V segment lost 0 bases, leaving 7 bases of the junction unmatched. The CDR3 is 16 amino acids. The CDR3 nucleotides read TGTGCCAGCAGTGAAGCGAGGGCTAGCGGGGATTACGAGCAGTACTTC. Protein sequence: CASSEARASGDYEQYF.

In its sample, this clonotype was seen many times. This chain connects TRBV12-3 or TRBV12-4 to TRBJ2-2; no clear D. The germline V and J ends were trimmed by 3 bases and 9 bases, with 11 bases remaining between them. The CDR3 is 13 amino acids. CDR3 sequence reads: CASSFPSTRELFF. The CDR3 DNA reads as TGTGCCAGCAGTTTCCCCTCCACTCGGGAGCTGTTTTTT.

The table lists this clonotype with a few counts. The chain is built from TRBV27 and TRBJ2-7, with D maybe TRBD2 (6 bases). In germline, CDR1 is MNHEY, CDR2 SMNVEV (reference sequence). Between the trimmed V and J ends, which lost 2 bases and 5 bases, there was a span of 10 bases. The CDR3 runs to 13 residues. The CDR3 reads CASSLKGTHEQYF. The CDR3 DNA sequence: TGTGCCAGCAGTTTAAAAGGGACTCACGAGCAGTACTTC.

V is TRBV29-1 and J is TRBJ2-2; 9 bases are shared with TRBD1. The J segment lost 1 base and the V segment lost 6 bases, leaving 6 bases of the junction unmatched. From germline, CDR1 is SQVTM and CDR2 ANQGSEA. CDR3 size: 15 residues. This CDR3 reads CSVGGDRENTGELFF. CDR3 in DNA: TGCAGCGTAGGAGGGGACAGGGAGAACACCGGGGAGCTGTTTTTT.

The chain carries TRBV14 and TRBJ2-5; weak D call: TRBD2 (5 bases). Between the trimmed V and J ends, which lost 4 bases and 4 bases, there was a span of 19 bases. Germline V gives CDR1 SGHDN, CDR2 FVKESK. CDR3 length equals 16 residues. The CDR3 sequence is CASSPRFAGGSETQYF. CDR3 bases: TGTGCCAGCAGCCCCCGATTCGCTGGAGGTTCAGAGACCCAGTACTTC. The full variable domain, in which reference TRBV14 and TRBJ2-5 provide the parts outside the CDR3, is EAGVTQFPSHSVIEKGQTVTLRCDPISGHDNLYWYRRVMGKEIKFLLHFVKESKQDESGMPNNRFLAERTGGTYSTLKVQPAELEDSGVYFCASSPRFAGGSETQYFGPGTRLLVL.